Below are 12 T cell receptor beta chains sequenced from a single sample in a study of blood T cell repertoires in COVID-19 (dated by TCRdb to 2018 to 2020). Library preparation was by the immunoSEQ multiplex PCR assay. In TCRdb, the immuneACCESS table is reduced to in-frame sequences with V and J assigned. These tables do not hold every clone; where another copy was compared, an unresolved V gene accounts for under half, and the others remain unexplained. The sample yields under 250,000 clones; roughly 88% were counted once. The ten largest account for about 8.9% of the sample. The sample was peripheral blood. These receptors were collected from a man between 45 and 60 years old with active or convalescent COVID-19.

The V call is TRBV27, the J call TRBJ1-1; 7 nucleotides line up with TRBD1. CDR3 length: 15 residues. Germline CDR1 MNHEY, CDR2 SMNVEV (reference sequence). J was trimmed by 3 bases and V by 5 bases; bases with no gene match: 9. The CDR3 region has the DNA TGTGCCAGCAGTCTAAGGGGGCCGGGGTACACTGAAGCTTTCTTT. The encoded protein is CASSLRGPGYTEAFF.

On this clone: One end of the junction fails to match germline, which may point to a read error. The rearrangement joins TRBV6-5 to TRBJ2-5, with D possibly being TRBD1 (5 bases). The CDR3 totals 15 residues. Germline lookup yields CDR1 MNHEY and CDR2 SVGAGI. CDR3 amino acids: CASSYGGAYQETQYF. In nucleotides, the CDR3 is TGTGCCAGCAGTTACGGTGGGGCGTACCAGGAGACCCAGTACTTC.

The chain joins TRBV19 to TRBJ2-2; 9 nucleotides agree with TRBD1. Germline CDR1 is LNHDA and CDR2 is SQIVND (reference sequence). This CDR3 comprises 15 residues. The V and J ends lost 10 bases and 4 bases, in that order; junction bases with no gene match: 10. CDR3 bases: TGTGCCACCGAAAAAAGGGACAGGGTCACCGGGGAGCTGTTTTTT. Translation gives CATEKRDRVTGELFF.

The chain's CDR3 is CASSEYLASSYEQYF. The CDR3 nucleotides read TGTGCCAGCAGTGAATATCTAGCGAGCTCCTACGAGCAGTACTTC. The chain is built from TRBV6-1 and TRBJ2-7, with D perhaps TRBD2 (6 bases). V dropped 2 bases and J dropped 0 bases, with 11 bases sitting between them. The CDR3 consists of 15 residues. Germline lookup yields CDR1 MNHNS and CDR2 SASEGT.

The rearrangement links TRBV14 to TRBJ2-7; D uncertain. The germline V gene has CDR1 SGHDN and CDR2 FVKESK. This CDR3 contains 14 residues. V lost 1 base and J 3 bases, leaving 10 bases between the germline ends. CDR3 sequence reads: CASSQGGGRYEQYF. The CDR3 coding sequence is TGTGCCAGCAGCCAAGGCGGCGGTCGCTACGAGCAGTACTTC.

This chain links TRBV28 with TRBJ1-2; TRBD1 aligns across 12 bases. Germline assignment: CDR1 MDHEN and CDR2 SYDVKM. The junction had 6 bases not matched to a gene; V was cut back by 2 bases and J by 8 bases. The CDR3 runs to 15 residues. The DNA of the CDR3 is TGTGCCAGCAGTTTACCGGGACAGGGGGCTGGGGGCTACACCTTC. The encoded protein is CASSLPGQGAGGYTF.

This chain joins TRBV7-8 and TRBJ2-3; TRBD1 aligns across 7 bases. The CDR3 is made up of 17 amino acids. Germline-derived CDR1 and CDR2 are SGHVS and FQNEAQ. The ends lost 5 bases at V and 5 bases at J; junction bases unmatched: 16. The CDR3 bases are TGTGCCAGCAGCCAAAGACAGGGATGGGTTGGGGGAGATACGCAGTATTTT. Amino acid sequence: CASSQRQGWVGGDTQYF. Filled out from reference TRBV7-8 and TRBJ2-3, the complete variable domain reads GAGVSQSPRYKVAKRGQDVALRCDPISGHVSLFWYQQALGQGPEFLTYFQNEAQLDKSGLPSDRFFAERPEGSVSTLKIQRTQQEDSAVYLCASSQRQGWVGGDTQYFGPGTRLTVL.

The chain employs TRBV6-5 and TRBJ1-2; tentative D call: TRBD1 (6 bases). Germline V gives CDR1 MNHEY, CDR2 SVGAGI. The CDR3 is made up of 12 amino acids. Trimming removed 7 bases from V and 8 bases from J, with 14 bases in between. CDR3 in DNA: TGTGCCAGCAAAACAGGGTTCGGAGGCTACACCTTC. Protein sequence: CASKTGFGGYTF.

This sequence joins TRBV24-1 and TRBJ1-5, with 7 nucleotides matching TRBD1. The germline V gene has CDR1 KGHDR and CDR2 SFDVKD. J lost 0 bases, V lost 3 bases, and 1 base had no gene match. The CDR3 is 15 amino acids. CDR3 sequence (DNA): TGTGCCACCAGTGATGGGACAGCTAGCAATCAGCCCCAGCATTTT. Its translation is CATSDGTASNQPQHF.

This chain connects TRBV18 to TRBJ1-6; 8 bases map to TRBD1. The CDR3 is 15 residues long. CDR1 KGHSH and CDR2 LQKENI come from the germline V gene. With 5 bases clipped from V and 9 bases from J, the junction kept 9 bases outside the gene matches. The DNA for the CDR3 is TGTGCCAGCTCAACAGGGGGAATGGCTTCTTCACCCCTCCACTTT. Its translation: CASSTGGMASSPLHF.

The chain couples TRBV24-1 to TRBJ2-3, with a weak D call TRBD1 (6 bases). Trimming removed 3 bases from V and 2 bases from J, with 14 bases in between. This CDR3 region has 16 residues. Germline-derived CDR1 and CDR2 are KGHDR and SFDVKD. Written as DNA, the CDR3 is TGTGCCACCAGTGATAAAACTAGGGGGAACACAGATACGCAGTATTTT. Its translation is CATSDKTRGNTDTQYF.

The chain joins TRBV19 to TRBJ1-3; D gene uncertain. The length of the CDR3 is 15 residues. CDR1 is LNHDA and CDR2 is SQIVND in the germline V gene (reference sequence). The ends were cut back, 0 bases at V and 0 bases at J, with 6 bases in the middle. DNA of the CDR3: TGTGCCAGTAGTATAGAGGCCAGCTCTGGAAACACCATATATTTT. Its translation is CASSIEASSGNTIYF.